These T cell receptor beta chains were read from a single sample in a study of blood T cells in healthy people across ages. TCRdb independently ran MiXCR on the 5' RACE reads; one entry per CDR3 protein. In the table there are about 1,400,000 distinct CDR3 sequences, around 55% of which are singletons. Sample: blood. These receptors were collected from a man aged 18 to 30 in good health. The CDR3 runs from the conserved cysteine through the conserved F or W. The D gene is left open where the match is weak. Size is stated for part of the rows, as once, few or many counts, or as a class when the clone is expanded.

clone size: -
J gene: TRBJ1-1
V gene: TRBV10-1
D gene: TRBD1
CDR3 protein: CASSEKIGTGARGIGTEAFF
CDR3 DNA: TGCGCCAGCAGTGAGAAAATAGGGACAGGGGCGCGGGGGATCGGGACTGAAGCTTTCTTT

clone size: few
J gene: TRBJ2-3
V gene: TRBV6-5
D gene: -
CDR3 protein: CASSYSIFGTDTQYF
CDR3 DNA: TGTGCCAGCAGTTACTCGATATTCGGCACAGATACGCAGTATTTT

clone size: once
J gene: TRBJ2-7
V gene: TRBV6-5
D gene: TRBD1
CDR3 protein: CASSVLRGLEDEQYF
CDR3 DNA: TGTGCCAGCAGTGTCCTCAGGGGGCTAGAGGACGAGCAGTACTTC

clone size: -
J gene: TRBJ1-5
V gene: TRBV11-2
D gene: -
CDR3 protein: CASSLSDRNQPQHF
CDR3 DNA: TGTGCCAGCAGCTTGTCGGATAGGAATCAGCCCCAGCATTTT

clone size: -
J gene: TRBJ1-5
V gene: TRBV15
D gene: -
CDR3 protein: CATSRDQGQPQHF
CDR3 DNA: TGTGCCACCAGCAGAGATCAGGGTCAGCCCCAGCATTTT

clone size: few
J gene: TRBJ1-5
V gene: TRBV20-1
D gene: -
CDR3 protein: CSARQLQYGHLSNQPQHF
CDR3 DNA: TGCAGTGCTAGACAACTCCAATACGGACACCTTAGCAATCAGCCCCAGCATTTT

clone size: -
J gene: TRBJ2-5
V gene: TRBV7-2
D gene: -
CDR3 protein: CASRPDLQETQYF
CDR3 DNA: TGTGCCAGCAGACCCGACCTACAGGAGACCCAGTACTTC

clone size: -
J gene: TRBJ2-3
V gene: TRBV28
D gene: TRBD2
CDR3 protein: CASRDYLTDTQYF
CDR3 DNA: TGTGCCAGCCGGGACTACCTAACAGATACGCAGTATTTT

clone size: -
J gene: TRBJ2-5
V gene: TRBV20-1
D gene: TRBD2
CDR3 protein: CSARESLPQRGPRETQYF
CDR3 DNA: TGCAGTGCTAGAGAAAGTCTCCCACAGCGGGGCCCTCGAGAGACCCAGTACTTC

clone size: few
J gene: TRBJ1-2
V gene: TRBV6-5
D gene: -
CDR3 protein: CASRYSKDSGYTF
CDR3 DNA: TGTGCCAGCAGGTACAGTAAGGATTCTGGCTACACCTTC

clone size: -
J gene: TRBJ1-2
V gene: TRBV6-2/TRBV6-3
D gene: -
CDR3 protein: CASSYIGASPRGYTF
CDR3 DNA: TGTGCCAGCAGTTATATTGGGGCCTCCCCCCGTGGCTACACCTTC

clone size: few
J gene: TRBJ1-4
V gene: TRBV20-1
D gene: -
CDR3 protein: CSATGTLNEKLFF
CDR3 DNA: TGCAGTGCTACCGGGACACTTAATGAAAAACTGTTTTTT

clone size: -
J gene: TRBJ2-7
V gene: TRBV7-2
D gene: TRBD2
CDR3 protein: CASSLTGGESYEQYF
CDR3 DNA: TGTGCCAGCAGCTTAACCGGGGGGGAGTCCTACGAGCAGTACTTC

clone size: -
J gene: TRBJ2-7
V gene: TRBV7-9
D gene: -
CDR3 protein: CASSPDQWGFDEQYF
CDR3 DNA: TGTGCCAGCAGCCCGGATCAATGGGGATTCGACGAGCAGTACTTC

clone size: -
J gene: TRBJ2-5
V gene: TRBV4-1
D gene: -
CDR3 protein: CASSQVRGHQETQYF
CDR3 DNA: TGCGCCAGCAGCCAAGTTAGGGGCCACCAAGAGACCCAGTACTTC

clone size: -
J gene: TRBJ1-1
V gene: TRBV3-1
D gene: -
CDR3 protein: CASSQLPKGNTEAFF
CDR3 DNA: TGTGCCAGCAGCCAACTTCCCAAGGGGAACACTGAAGCTTTCTTT

clone size: -
J gene: TRBJ2-5
V gene: TRBV4-1
D gene: -
CDR3 protein: CASSQGGVFQETQYF
CDR3 DNA: TGCGCCAGCAGCCAAGGAGGGGTCTTCCAAGAGACCCAGTACTTC

clone size: -
J gene: TRBJ2-2
V gene: TRBV30
D gene: TRBD2
CDR3 protein: CALLAGGPGELFF
CDR3 DNA: TGTGCCCTACTAGCGGGAGGGCCTGGGGAGCTGTTTTTT

clone size: -
J gene: TRBJ2-1
V gene: TRBV10-3
D gene: -
CDR3 protein: CAISGGRSSYNEQFF
CDR3 DNA: TGTGCCATCAGTGGTGGGAGAAGCTCCTACAATGAGCAGTTCTTC

clone size: -
J gene: TRBJ1-2
V gene: TRBV25-1
D gene: -
CDR3 protein: CASSEGAGYMGGYTF
CDR3 DNA: TGTGCCAGCAGTGAAGGGGCAGGGTACATGGGGGGCTACACCTTC

clone size: -
J gene: TRBJ2-3
V gene: TRBV11-3
D gene: -
CDR3 protein: CASSLRTLDTQYF
CDR3 DNA: TGTGCCAGCAGCCTCCGCACGTTGGATACGCAGTATTTT

clone size: -
J gene: TRBJ2-6
V gene: TRBV5-1
D gene: -
CDR3 protein: CASSLAAVGANVLTF
CDR3 DNA: TGCGCCAGCAGCTTGGCCGCAGTTGGGGCCAACGTCCTGACTTTC

clone size: -
J gene: TRBJ2-7
V gene: TRBV20-1
D gene: TRBD2
CDR3 protein: CSADPQRGGFYEQYF
CDR3 DNA: TGCAGTGCCGATCCACAGCGGGGGGGGTTCTACGAGCAGTACTTC

clone size: -
J gene: TRBJ2-1
V gene: TRBV29-1
D gene: -
CDR3 protein: CSVGRDSYNEQFF
CDR3 DNA: TGCAGCGTTGGCAGGGACTCCTACAATGAGCAGTTCTTC

clone size: -
J gene: TRBJ2-3
V gene: TRBV6-6
D gene: TRBD2
CDR3 protein: CASSYSAGGADTQYF
CDR3 DNA: TGTGCCAGCAGTTACTCAGCGGGGGGGGCAGATACGCAGTATTTT

clone size: -
J gene: TRBJ1-6
V gene: TRBV25-1
D gene: -
CDR3 protein: CASQAREHSPLHF
CDR3 DNA: TGTGCCAGCCAAGCTAGGGAGCATTCACCCCTCCACTTT

clone size: once
J gene: TRBJ2-7
V gene: TRBV11-2
D gene: -
CDR3 protein: CASSLVWGEETQYF
CDR3 DNA: TGTGCCAGCAGCTTAGTTTGGGGTGAAGAGACTCAGTACTTC

clone size: -
J gene: TRBJ1-5
V gene: TRBV4-1
D gene: -
CDR3 protein: CASSQVMAVPTGQPQHF
CDR3 DNA: TGCGCCAGCAGCCAAGTTATGGCAGTACCTACAGGTCAGCCCCAGCATTTT

clone size: -
J gene: TRBJ2-2
V gene: TRBV4-2
D gene: -
CDR3 protein: CASSQDLPGHFTGELFF
CDR3 DNA: TGTGCCAGCAGCCAAGATCTGCCGGGACACTTCACCGGGGAGCTGTTTTTT

clone size: -
J gene: TRBJ2-6
V gene: TRBV4-2
D gene: -
CDR3 protein: CASSQAVRQPATSGANVLTF
CDR3 DNA: TGTGCCAGCAGCCAAGCGGTGAGGCAGCCAGCTACCTCTGGGGCCAACGTCCTGACTTTC

clone size: -
J gene: TRBJ1-4
V gene: TRBV5-1
D gene: -
CDR3 protein: CASSLSDARAGEKLFF
CDR3 DNA: TGCGCCAGCAGCTTGTCGGACGCCAGGGCGGGCGAAAAACTGTTTTTT

clone size: -
J gene: TRBJ2-2
V gene: TRBV12-3/TRBV12-4
D gene: -
CDR3 protein: CASSFLGTAGELFF
CDR3 DNA: TGTGCCAGCAGTTTTCTAGGGACGGCCGGGGAGCTGTTTTTT

clone size: -
J gene: TRBJ2-1
V gene: TRBV11-2
D gene: TRBD2
CDR3 protein: CASSLVLSGGSSSCNEQFF
CDR3 DNA: TGTGCCAGCAGCTTAGTTTTATCGGGAGGCTCGAGCTCCTGCAATGAGCAGTTCTTC

clone size: -
J gene: TRBJ1-1
V gene: TRBV5-1
D gene: -
CDR3 protein: CASSLLGLRNTEAFF
CDR3 DNA: TGCGCCAGCAGCTTGTTGGGACTCAGGAACACTGAAGCTTTCTTT

clone size: -
J gene: TRBJ2-1
V gene: TRBV3-1
D gene: -
CDR3 protein: CASSQERVEQFF
CDR3 DNA: TGTGCCAGCAGCCAAGAAAGGGTTGAGCAGTTCTTC

clone size: -
J gene: TRBJ2-1
V gene: TRBV12-3/TRBV12-4
D gene: TRBD1
CDR3 protein: CASSPKNLDRVQPGDEQFF
CDR3 DNA: TGTGCCAGCAGCCCTAAAAACCTGGACAGGGTTCAACCGGGGGATGAGCAGTTCTTC

clone size: -
J gene: TRBJ2-3
V gene: TRBV12-3/TRBV12-4
D gene: TRBD1
CDR3 protein: CASTAGTEKNTQYF
CDR3 DNA: TGTGCCAGCACAGCCGGGACAGAAAAAAATACGCAGTATTTT

clone size: -
J gene: TRBJ2-3
V gene: TRBV5-5
D gene: -
CDR3 protein: CASSLARRGDTQYF
CDR3 DNA: TGTGCCAGCAGCTTGGCCAGGAGGGGTGATACGCAGTATTTT

clone size: -
J gene: TRBJ2-3
V gene: TRBV4-1
D gene: -
CDR3 protein: CASSQEGAGSADTQYF
CDR3 DNA: TGCGCCAGCAGCCAAGAAGGCGCGGGAAGCGCAGATACGCAGTATTTT

clone size: few
J gene: TRBJ1-2
V gene: TRBV6-6
D gene: -
CDR3 protein: CASSTRTTSDYGYTF
CDR3 DNA: TGTGCCAGCAGTACCCGGACAACATCGGACTATGGCTACACCTTC

clone size: -
J gene: TRBJ2-7
V gene: TRBV12-5
D gene: TRBD2
CDR3 protein: CASGYLGLGPYEQYF
CDR3 DNA: TGTGCTAGTGGTTACCTGGGACTAGGGCCCTACGAGCAGTACTTC

clone size: -
J gene: TRBJ2-1
V gene: TRBV7-8
D gene: -
CDR3 protein: CASSSPRAYYNEQFF
CDR3 DNA: TGTGCCAGCAGCTCCCCCCGCGCTTACTACAATGAGCAGTTCTTC

clone size: -
J gene: TRBJ2-7
V gene: TRBV20-1
D gene: -
CDR3 protein: CRALGAGIYEQYF
CDR3 DNA: TGCAGGGCCCTAGGGGCAGGGATTTACGAGCAGTACTTC

clone size: once
J gene: TRBJ2-7
V gene: TRBV6-2/TRBV6-3
D gene: TRBD1
CDR3 protein: CASSTGTAFSYEQYF
CDR3 DNA: TGTGCCAGCAGCACCGGGACAGCGTTCTCCTACGAGCAGTACTTC

clone size: -
J gene: TRBJ1-1
V gene: TRBV5-1
D gene: -
CDR3 protein: CASSLAWDTEAFF
CDR3 DNA: TGCGCCAGCAGCTTGGCCTGGGACACTGAAGCTTTCTTT

clone size: many
J gene: TRBJ1-2
V gene: TRBV6-5
D gene: TRBD1
CDR3 protein: CASSYLTGVGGYTF
CDR3 DNA: TGTGCCAGCAGTTACCTAACAGGGGTCGGCGGCTACACCTTC

clone size: -
J gene: TRBJ2-2
V gene: TRBV10-3
D gene: TRBD2
CDR3 protein: CAISGTSGSPTGELFF
CDR3 DNA: TGTGCCATCAGTGGAACTAGCGGGAGTCCCACCGGGGAGCTGTTTTTT

clone size: -
J gene: TRBJ1-1
V gene: TRBV10-3
D gene: -
CDR3 protein: CAISESPGLLNTEAFF
CDR3 DNA: TGTGCCATCAGTGAGTCCCCAGGACTCTTGAACACTGAAGCTTTCTTT